This record covers a single T cell receptor beta chain. What it recognizes is unknown. cDNA libraries for TCR beta contained unique molecular identifiers. TCRdb independently ran MiXCR on the PCR reads; one entry per CDR3 protein. Of roughly 800,000 distinct CDR3 sequences listed, 25% to 30% were seen once; the top ten hold approximately 0.55%. This entry is derived from a study of post-analysis software for immune sequencing data. Study observations and caveats: Roughly five TRBV segments were significantly more frequent in patients than in controls. TRBV5-6, TRBV5-1 and TRBV20-1 were among these segments.

Per the germline V gene, CDR1 is SQVTM and CDR2 is ANQGSEA. There are 13 residues in the CDR3. Between the trimmed V and J ends, which lost 6 bases and 4 bases, there was a span of 15 bases. The sequence was obtained from a girl aged 10-17 years with multiple sclerosis. What was sequenced was blood. The V call is TRBV29-1, the J call TRBJ1-2; tentatively, D is TRBD1 (6 bases). CDR3 nucleotides: TGCAGCGTCGCTTTTGGACAGCTCTATGGCTACACCTTC. This translates into CSVAFGQLYGYTF. The complete variable domain, with remaining parts taken from reference TRBV29-1 and TRBJ1-2, reads SAVISQKPSRDICQRGTSLTIQCQVDSQVTMMFWYRQQPGQSLTLIATANQGSEATYESGFVIDKFPISRPNLTFSTLTVSNMSPEDSSIYLCSVAFGQLYGYTFGSGTRLTVV.